The table lists the clone carrying this T cell receptor (beta chain) with a few counts. Its antigen is undetermined. This specimen comes from a study of response to subunit inactivated influenza vaccine. The CDR3 totals 15 residues. V was pared by 0 bases and J by 6 bases, with 6 bases of the junction left unmatched. Germline CDR1 is SGHRS and CDR2 is YFSETQ. TCRdb called the RT-PCR reads again in MiXCR, with one record for every CDR3 protein. The table records roughly 170,000 distinct CDR3 sequences, about 10% of them present only once. Study-level results: It was the authors' suggestion that each seasonal influenza vaccination recruits few new T cells.

The source of this sequence is a man aged 45-65 years who received an inactivated influenza vaccine. Here the sequenced sample was non-naive T cells sorted from PBMCs, taken on the day of vaccination. The chain joins TRBV5-1 to TRBJ1-5; the match to TRBD1 covers 7 bases. CDR3 sequence reads: CASSLGQGRGQPQHF. In DNA, the CDR3 is TGCGCCAGCAGCTTGGGACAGGGAAGGGGTCAGCCCCAGCATTTT.